One sample yielded the 18 T cell receptor beta chains listed below, sequenced in a study of blood T cell repertoires in COVID-19. Data came from immunoSEQ multiplex PCR; TCRdb stores just in-frame clones and leaves some out. Here the sample spans about 180,000 clones, 88% being singletons. Material: PBMCs or T cells enriched from blood (not recorded which). The receptors were gathered from a woman in her late teens or twenties who had recovered from COVID-19.

The chain carries TRBV5-6 and TRBJ1-3; D may be TRBD1 (5 bases). V shed 4 bases and J shed 0 bases, with 11 bases lying between them. The CDR3 is 15 residues long. The V gene's germline CDR1 is SGHDT and CDR2 YYEEEE. The CDR3 region has the DNA TGTGCCAGCAGCGCGACAGTTTTCTCTGGAAACACCATATATTTT. Translating gives CASSATVFSGNTIYF.

The V gene is TRBV28, the J gene TRBJ2-7, with D uncertain. The germline CDR1 and CDR2 sequences are MDHEN and SYDVKM. The V and J ends lost 2 bases and 5 bases respectively, with 16 bases between them. The CDR3 extends over 15 amino acids. In nucleotides, the CDR3 is TGTGCCAGCAGTTTAATCGGTAGAAATTCTCACGAGCAGTACTTC. Encoded protein: CASSLIGRNSHEQYF.

The chain uses TRBV6-4 and TRBJ1-2, with 9 nucleotides matching TRBD1. This CDR3 has 15 amino acids. Germline V gene data show CDR1 as MRHNA and CDR2 as SNTAGT. The trim removed 0 bases at V and 5 bases at J, leaving 4 bases unmatched. The CDR3 nucleotides read TGTGCCAGCAGTGACTCCGATGGACAGGGGTATGGCTACACCTTC. Encoded protein: CASSDSDGQGYGYTF.

The gene calls are TRBV25-1 and TRBJ2-7; 8 bases fit TRBD1. The CDR3 extends over 13 amino acids. CDR1 MGHDK and CDR2 SYGVNS come from the germline V gene. With 7 bases clipped from V and 3 bases from J, the junction kept 5 bases outside the gene matches. In DNA, the CDR3 is TGTGCCAGCACGGGACAGGCTAACTACGAGCAGTACTTC. It codes for CASTGQANYEQYF.

The chain has TRBV28 and TRBJ1-5, with TRBD1 matching over 9 bases. After removal of 2 bases from V and 6 bases from J, the junction contained 8 bases not matched to a gene. The germline V gene encodes CDR1 MDHEN and CDR2 SYDVKM. The CDR3 extends over 16 amino acids. The CDR3 DNA reads as TGTGCCAGCAGTTTACCGCCGGGACAGGGACTTCAGCCCCAGCATTTT. Amino acids: CASSLPPGQGLQPQHF. Full variable domain (rest looked up from reference TRBV28 and TRBJ1-5): DVKVTQSSRYLVKRTGEKVFLECVQDMDHENMFWYRQDPGLGLRLIYFSYDVKMKEKGDIPEGYSVSREKKERFSLILESASTNQTSMYLCASSLPPGQGLQPQHFGDGTRLSIL.

The V and J genes are TRBV7-2 and TRBJ2-7; 7 bases map to TRBD2. The V and J ends lost 7 bases and 3 bases, in that order; junction bases with no gene match: 9. The CDR3 runs 14 residues. Germline loops: CDR1 SGHTA, CDR2 FQGNSA. In nucleotides, the CDR3 is TGTGCCAGCATGCTCTTTCCGGGGGGCTACGAGCAGTACTTC. Residues: CASMLFPGGYEQYF.

J is TRBJ2-7 and V is TRBV28, with D possibly being TRBD2 (5 bases). Germline V gives CDR1 MDHEN, CDR2 SYDVKM. V shed 8 bases and J shed 2 bases, with 16 bases lying between them. This CDR3 region has 14 residues. The CDR3 loop reads CASRTRTSAYEQYF. The CDR3 nucleotides are TGTGCCAGCCGTACGCGGACTTCCGCCTACGAGCAGTACTTC.

The chain uses TRBV28 and TRBJ1-3; D gene unclear. Trimming stripped 6 bases from V and 0 bases from J, with 12 bases between. Per germline, CDR1 MDHEN and CDR2 SYDVKM. The CDR3 consists of 15 residues. CDR3 sequence reads: CASRSDNYSGNTIYF. The CDR3 nucleotides are TGTGCCAGCAGGTCTGATAACTACTCTGGAAACACCATATATTTT. The full variable domain, its missing parts supplied by reference TRBV28 and TRBJ1-3, is DVKVTQSSRYLVKRTGEKVFLECVQDMDHENMFWYRQDPGLGLRLIYFSYDVKMKEKGDIPEGYSVSREKKERFSLILESASTNQTSMYLCASRSDNYSGNTIYFGEGSWLTVV.

This clone showed up many times. The chain combines TRBV11-2 with TRBJ1-1, with D possibly matching TRBD1 (5 bases). This CDR3 is 14 amino acids long. Germline CDR1 and CDR2: SGHAT and FQNNGV. V was cut by 1 base and J by 1 base, with 7 bases left in between. CDR3 loop: CASSLATANTEAFF. The CDR3 DNA follows: TGTGCCAGCAGCTTAGCGACAGCGAACACTGAAGCTTTCTTT.

The chain uses TRBV2 and TRBJ2-1, with 13 bases aligning to TRBD2. This CDR3 contains 15 residues. Trimming took 3 bases from V and 5 from J; bases not matched to a gene: 1. Germline loops: CDR1 SNHLY, CDR2 FYNNEI. The CDR3 DNA follows: TGTGCCAGCAGTGAGACTAGCGGGGGGCACAATGAGCAGTTCTTC. The encoded protein is CASSETSGGHNEQFF. The complete variable domain, with remaining parts taken from reference TRBV2 and TRBJ2-1, reads EPEVTQTPSHQVTQMGQEVILRCVPISNHLYFYWYRQILGQKVEFLVSFYNNEISEKSEIFDDQFSVERPDGSNFTLKIRSTKLEDSAMYFCASSETSGGHNEQFFGPGTRLTVL.

The chain carries TRBV7-2 and TRBJ1-2, with 9 bases fitting TRBD1. Germline V gene data show CDR1 as SGHTA and CDR2 as FQGNSA. The length of the CDR3 is 18 residues. J was trimmed by 6 bases and V by 1 base; bases with no gene match: 15. In DNA, the CDR3 is TGTGCCAGCAGCTTAGTCGAGTCTGGTGGGACAGGGAAAAATGGCTACACCTTC. Its protein product is CASSLVESGGTGKNGYTF. Using reference TRBV7-2 and TRBJ1-2 for the parts outside the CDR3, the full variable domain is GAGVSQSPSNKVTEKGKDVELRCDPISGHTALYWYRQSLGQGLEFLIYFQGNSAPDKSGLPSDRFSAERTGGSVSTLTIQRTQQEDSAVYLCASSLVESGGTGKNGYTFGSGTRLTVV.

This sequence joins TRBV11-2 and TRBJ1-2; D is uncertain. CDR3 length equals 12 residues. Trimming shortened V by 1 base and J by 6 bases, and 6 bases separated the two germline ends. CDR1 and CDR2 (germline): SGHAT, FQNNGV. The CDR3 region has the DNA TGTGCCAGCAGCTTAGGAGAGGATGGCTACACCTTC. Protein product: CASSLGEDGYTF.

V gene TRBV3-1 (or the pseudogene TRBV3-2) combines with J gene TRBJ2-3; 7 nucleotides align to TRBD2. CDR3 size: 16 residues. CDR1 and CDR2 (germline): LGHDT, YNNKEL (reference sequence). Trimming took 0 bases from V and 2 from J; bases not matched to a gene: 5. Here the CDR3 reads CASSQDLAGLTDTQYF. The CDR3 bases are TGTGCCAGCAGCCAAGATTTAGCGGGTCTCACAGATACGCAGTATTTT.

The chain has TRBV29-1 and TRBJ1-5; 9 bases line up with TRBD1. CDR1 and CDR2 from the germline V gene are SQVTM and ANQGSEA. Trimming at V came to 6 bases and at J to 4 bases, leaving 4 bases not matched to a gene. The CDR3 has 13 amino acids. As DNA, the CDR3 is TGCAGCGTCCAGACAGGGGGTAATCAGCCCCAGCATTTT. Its protein is CSVQTGGNQPQHF. Full variable domain (rest looked up from reference TRBV29-1 and TRBJ1-5): SAVISQKPSRDICQRGTSLTIQCQVDSQVTMMFWYRQQPGQSLTLIATANQGSEATYESGFVIDKFPISRPNLTFSTLTVSNMSPEDSSIYLCSVQTGGNQPQHFGDGTRLSIL.

Here the CDR3 reads CASRPGASGYNEQFF. CDR3 bases: TGTGCCAGCAGACCGGGGGCTAGCGGATACAATGAGCAGTTCTTC. The rearrangement links TRBV6-5 to TRBJ2-1; D is perhaps TRBD2 (7 bases). V lost 6 bases, J lost 4 bases, and 16 bases lay in between. Germline loops: CDR1 MNHEY, CDR2 SVGAGI. This CDR3 contains 15 residues.

The chain employs TRBV12-3 or TRBV12-4 and TRBJ1-3; D is uncertain. Trimming removed 3 bases at V and 8 bases at J, with 5 bases between. This CDR3 spans 11 amino acids. The CDR3 sequence: CASSFGYTIYF. DNA for the CDR3: TGTGCCAGCAGTTTCGGGTACACCATATATTTT.

In this sample, this clone turned up a few times. V and J are TRBV3-1 (or the pseudogene TRBV3-2) and TRBJ2-7; D possibly corresponds to TRBD1 (6 bases). Per germline, CDR1 LGHDT and CDR2 YNNKEL (reference sequence). This CDR3 is built from 14 residues. V was pared by 5 bases and J by 3 bases, with 14 bases between. Written as DNA, the CDR3 is TGTGCCAGCAGCTTCGGAGAGGGGGTCTACGAGCAGTACTTC. Its translation: CASSFGEGVYEQYF.

The chain has TRBV19 and TRBJ2-7; 9 positions match TRBD1. This CDR3 is built from 13 residues. CDR1 is LNHDA, CDR2 SQIVND, per germline (reference sequence). J was trimmed by 2 bases and V by 7 bases; bases with no gene match: 3. In DNA, the CDR3 is TGTGCCAGTACAGACAGGGGGACCTACGAGCAGTACTTC. The encoded protein is CASTDRGTYEQYF.